This TCR beta chain emerged from a study of control samples from healthy donors and cancer patients. Produced via immunoSEQ multiplex PCR; TCRdb's table is partial and in-frame only. Seen here are more than 110,000 clones, more than 90% observed once, and the top ten hold 11%. Germline V gene sequence: CDR1 SGHRS, CDR2 YFSETQ. This CDR3 has 16 residues. Trimming removed 2 bases from V and 0 bases from J, with 14 bases in between. The chain carries TRBV5-1 and TRBJ2-5; D is possibly TRBD2 (6 bases). The sequencing input was blood. This TCR came from a young man in good health. CDR3 sequence reads: CASSFRAGPYQETQYF. Here the CDR3 DNA reads TGCGCCAGCAGCTTTCGGGCGGGACCGTACCAAGAGACCCAGTACTTC.